What follows describes a single T cell receptor beta chain. The antigen is undetermined. TCRdb re-called the 5' RACE reads and gives one entry per CDR3 protein, without DNA. This sample's table has 150,000 to 200,000 distinct CDR3 sequences. The CDR3 is 18 residues long. CDR1 and CDR2 from the germline V gene are SGHKS and YYEKEE (reference sequence). The data originate from a study of monozygotic twins with inflammatory bowel disease. Study-level results: Compared with healthy twins, IBD patients shared fewer clonotypes with others, especially with disease activity. Added variability in patient repertoires may stem from differing immunosuppressive treatments.

Collection of an approximately 2.6 ml blood sample took place per donor. The chain recombines TRBV5-5 with TRBJ2-3; TCRdb returns TRBD2, unconfirmable since there is no DNA. The sample comprised blood. This TCR was sampled from a human donor with ulcerative colitis or Crohn's disease, or a healthy co-twin of an affected twin (not recorded which). The CDR3 protein is CASSWTSGGAQSTDTQYF.